These 28 T cell receptor beta chains originate from one sample sequenced in a study of T cells in Graves' hyperthyroidism and ophthalmopathy. Amplification of TCR beta CDR3 regions was performed using RNA transcripts as template. HTBI primers were used for first-round RT-PCR of the TCR CDR3. TCRdb independently ran MiXCR on the multiplex PCR reads; one entry per CDR3 protein. The sample consists of 800,000 or so distinct CDR3 sequences, roughly 40% of them appearing once. The sequenced sample consisted of blood. These receptors came from a man aged 18 to 29 with Graves' hyperthyroidism.

V usage is TRBV9 and J usage is TRBJ2-5; D is unclear. V was cut by 0 bases and J by 1 base, with 10 bases left in between. This CDR3 is 15 amino acids long. Germline V lookup: CDR1 SGDLS, CDR2 YYNGEE. CDR3 DNA: TGTGCCAGCAGCGTAGAGGGTCGGGCCCAAGAGACCCAGTACTTC. Its translation: CASSVEGRAQETQYF.

V gene TRBV7-9 combines with J gene TRBJ1-1; 7 nucleotides match TRBD1. The CDR3 is 13 residues long. Germline trimming cut 6 bases from V and 6 bases from J; bases unmatched to any gene: 7. The germline V gene encodes CDR1 SEHNR and CDR2 FQNEAQ (reference sequence). The CDR3, as DNA: TGTGCCAGCAGAGGCAGGGGGAATCCTGAAGCTTTCTTT. Its protein product is CASRGRGNPEAFF.

The chain combines TRBV11-2 with TRBJ1-2, with D possibly matching TRBD1 (5 bases). This CDR3 is 16 amino acids long. Germline values: CDR1 SGHAT, CDR2 FQNNGV. Trimming left V 0 bases short and J 3 bases short, with 14 bases between. CDR3 amino acids: CASSLEIGGFDYGYTF. Here the CDR3 DNA reads TGTGCCAGCAGCTTAGAAATCGGGGGTTTCGACTATGGCTACACCTTC.

This clonotype was picked up many times. This chain uses TRBV10-3 with TRBJ1-5; possible D gene TRBD1, 5 bases. Trimming left V 2 bases short and J 3 bases short, with 17 bases between. The CDR3 spans 17 residues. Germline-derived CDR1 and CDR2 are ENHRY and SYGVKD. The CDR3 coding sequence is TGTGCCATCAGTGAGGGGGTCGGGCAGGGTGACAATCAGCCCCAGCATTTT. This sequence encodes CAISEGVGQGDNQPQHF.

Many counts were recorded for this clonotype. The V gene is TRBV20-1, the J gene TRBJ2-7; 8 bases are shared with TRBD1. The CDR3 has 12 residues. The ends lost 3 bases at V and 7 bases at J; junction bases unmatched: 5. Germline V lookup: CDR1 DFQATT, CDR2 SNEGSKA (reference sequence). This chain's CDR3 is CSASRTGTEQYF. CDR3 nucleotide sequence: TGCAGTGCTAGCAGGACAGGGACTGAGCAGTACTTC.

DNA of the CDR3: TGTGCCAGCAGTTGCGGGGGGGGACAGCCCCAGCATTTT. This encodes CASSCGGGQPQHF. The chain combines TRBV7-9 with TRBJ1-5, with D maybe TRBD1 (5 bases). V lost 6 bases and J lost 7, with 13 bases in between. CDR3 length: 13 amino acids. From germline, CDR1 is SEHNR and CDR2 FQNEAQ (reference sequence).

The chain has TRBV4-1 and TRBJ2-2; perhaps TRBD1 as D (6 bases). This CDR3 has 17 amino acids. With 3 bases removed from V and 7 bases from J, the gap between germline ends came to 21 bases. CDR1 MGHRA and CDR2 YSYEKL come from the germline V gene. CDR3 DNA: TGCGCCAGCAGCCAGGAAACGGCAGGGGCAGGGAGCGGGGAGCTGTTTTTT. Its translation: CASSQETAGAGSGELFF.

V is TRBV4-1 and J is TRBJ2-2; D is unclear. This CDR3 is built from 12 residues. Germline lookup yields CDR1 MGHRA and CDR2 YSYEKL. V gave up 4 bases and J gave up 6 bases, with 6 bases separating them. The CDR3 here is CASSPVAGELFF. CDR3 sequence (DNA): TGCGCCAGCAGCCCAGTGGCCGGGGAGCTGTTTTTT.

This clonotype was picked up a small number of times. The chain links TRBV6-5 to TRBJ2-3, with a tentative D call TRBD2 (5 bases). The V gene's germline CDR1 is MNHEY and CDR2 SVGAGI. The CDR3 contains 17 residues. Trimming removed 5 bases at V and 4 bases at J, with 22 bases between. CDR3 bases: TGTGCCAGCAGTCCTCTCACTGGGAGTATGCAAGCAGATACGCAGTATTTT. Its translation: CASSPLTGSMQADTQYF.

This clonotype was recorded at least ten times. The chain recombines TRBV12-3 or TRBV12-4 with TRBJ2-5, with D possibly TRBD2 on 5 matching bases. The CDR3 runs to 14 residues. The V and J ends lost 6 bases and 2 bases respectively, with 13 bases between them. The DNA for the CDR3 is TGTGCCAGCAGGACCACCGGGGTACAAGAGACCCAGTACTTC. As protein: CASRTTGVQETQYF.

There are a few counts of this clonotype. This chain uses TRBV6-5 with TRBJ2-7; no definite D call. CDR1 and CDR2 (germline): MNHEY, SVGAGI. This CDR3 has 13 amino acids. The V gene lost 2 bases and the J gene lost 1 base, with 6 bases spanning the gap. This CDR3 reads CASSYETSYEQYF. In DNA, the CDR3 is TGTGCCAGCAGTTACGAGACTTCCTACGAGCAGTACTTC.

This rearrangement joins TRBV25-1 to TRBJ2-7; 7 bases are a match to TRBD2. V gave up 6 bases and J gave up 3 bases; unmatched junction bases: 11. The CDR3 totals 15 residues. CDR1 is MGHDK and CDR2 is SYGVNS in the germline V gene. CDR3 protein: CASSQGVGGNYEQYF. CDR3 sequence (DNA): TGTGCCAGCAGCCAAGGGGTGGGGGGGAACTACGAGCAGTACTTC.

Ten or more counts support this clonotype. The J gene is TRBJ1-1, the V gene TRBV20-1; tentatively, D is TRBD1 (6 bases). Between the trimmed V and J ends, which lost 4 bases and 5 bases, there was a span of 17 bases. The CDR3 runs to 14 residues. Looked up from germline, CDR1 is DFQATT and CDR2 is SNEGSKA (reference sequence). Written as DNA, the CDR3 is TGCAGTGCTACCACGTTCGGGGGCAGAACTGAAGCTTTCTTT. Translated: CSATTFGGRTEAFF.

The sample holds many counts of this clonotype. The chain links TRBV20-1 to TRBJ1-2; D uncertain. V was trimmed by 3 bases and J by 1 base, leaving 9 bases between them. This CDR3 spans 13 amino acids. Germline V gives CDR1 DFQATT, CDR2 SNEGSKA (reference sequence). The CDR3 loop is CSASSDLNYGYTF. In DNA, the CDR3 is TGCAGTGCTAGTTCGGACCTTAACTATGGCTACACCTTC.

This clonotype showed up many times. This chain connects TRBV25-1 to TRBJ1-3; weak D call: TRBD1 (5 bases). V was trimmed by 10 bases and J by 8 bases, leaving 12 bases between them. Germline CDR1 is MGHDK and CDR2 is SYGVNS. The CDR3 runs to 11 residues. The CDR3 nucleotides are TGTGCCATCGGGGCGGGACACACCATATATTTT. It codes for CAIGAGHTIYF.

On this clonotype itself: A single base separates this from a much larger clone, so it may be a read error. V and J are TRBV10-1 and TRBJ1-1, with D perhaps TRBD1 (5 bases). CDR3 length equals 13 residues. V lost 3 bases to trimming and J lost 7 bases, with 12 bases between them. The germline V gene encodes CDR1 WNHNN and CDR2 SYGVQD (reference sequence). The CDR3 DNA reads TGCGCCAGCAGTGAACGGGGGGAGGATGAAGCTTTCTTT. It translates to CASSERGEDEAFF.

This chain uses TRBV6-6 with TRBJ1-4; D not certain. This CDR3 comprises 14 residues. Per germline, CDR1 MNHNY and CDR2 SVGAGI (reference sequence). The V gene lost 4 bases and the J gene lost 7 bases, with 13 bases spanning the gap. CDR3 sequence (DNA): TGTGCCAGCAGTTTTGTAGGGATTGGTGAAAAACTGTTTTTT. Its protein is CASSFVGIGEKLFF.

This clonotype occurred once. The chain uses TRBV12-3 or TRBV12-4 and TRBJ2-2, with no clear D. Trimming pared 3 bases from V and 6 bases from J, leaving 8 bases between. CDR3 size: 13 residues. CDR3 region: CASSFLGAGELFF. In nucleotides, the CDR3 is TGTGCCAGCAGTTTTTTAGGAGCCGGGGAGCTGTTTTTT.

This sequence joins TRBV7-3 and TRBJ2-7; D is ambiguous. The CDR3 runs 12 residues. V was cut by 0 bases and J by 6 bases, with 6 bases left in between. Germline values: CDR1 SGHTA, CDR2 FQGTGA. CDR3 in DNA: TGTGCCAGCAGCTTAACGGACGGCGAGCAGTACTTC. Its translation: CASSLTDGEQYF.

This clonotype appeared many times. The gene calls are TRBV15 and TRBJ1-5; TRBD1 aligns across 7 bases. The germline CDR1 and CDR2 sequences are LNHNV and YYDKDF (reference sequence). Trimming at V came to 3 bases and at J to 3 bases, leaving 2 bases not matched to a gene. The CDR3 loop spans 14 amino acids. CDR3 residues: CATSSGTVNQPQHF. CDR3 DNA sequence: TGTGCCACCAGCAGCGGGACAGTCAATCAGCCCCAGCATTTT.

The table lists this clonotype with many counts. The chain has TRBV24-1 and TRBJ2-2; D is tentatively TRBD1 or TRBD2 (5 bases each). The germline CDR1 and CDR2 sequences are KGHDR and SFDVKD. The CDR3 has 16 amino acids. The germline V and J ends were trimmed by 3 bases and 0 bases, with 10 bases remaining between them. CDR3 protein: CATSDTRESNTGELFF. The CDR3 nucleotides are TGTGCCACCAGTGATACCAGGGAGTCGAACACCGGGGAGCTGTTTTTT.

At least ten counts were recorded for this clonotype. This chain connects TRBV10-2 to TRBJ1-1, with TRBD1 as a possible D gene (5 bases). The V gene lost 6 bases and the J gene lost 4 bases, with 9 bases spanning the gap. The CDR3 runs 12 residues. Germline loops: CDR1 WSHSY, CDR2 SAAADI. CDR3 amino acids: CASRARATEAFF. In nucleotides, the CDR3 is TGCGCCAGCAGGGCCAGGGCCACTGAAGCTTTCTTT.

With respect to this clonotype: A much more abundant neighbour one base away suggests this may be a read error. The chain carries TRBV7-6 and TRBJ1-6; possibly TRBD1 for D (6 bases). CDR1 SGHVS and CDR2 FNYEAQ come from the germline V gene. This CDR3 has 14 amino acids. Trimming removed 8 bases from V and 6 bases from J, with 14 bases in between. As DNA, the CDR3 is TGTGCCAGCCGCCCCTGGACAGTTAATTCACCCCTCCACTTT. It translates to CASRPWTVNSPLHF.

This clonotype was counted only a few times. V usage is TRBV7-2 and J usage is TRBJ1-6, with 8 bases identical to TRBD1. V shed 2 bases and J 4 bases; nucleotides not matched to a gene: 10. From germline, CDR1 is SGHTA and CDR2 FQGNSA. The CDR3 sequence is 18 residues long. This chain's CDR3 is CASSLSPTGEGYNSPLHF. In nucleotides, the CDR3 is TGTGCCAGCAGCTTAAGTCCGACAGGGGAAGGGTATAATTCACCCCTCCACTTT.

This chain connects TRBV19 to TRBJ2-2, with D possibly called TRBD1 or TRBD2 (5 bases each). Germline V gene sequence: CDR1 LNHDA, CDR2 SQIVND (reference sequence). V was clipped by 3 bases and J by 4 bases, with 9 bases between them. The length of the CDR3 is 14 residues. In nucleotides, the CDR3 is TGTGCCAGTAGTATTTTGGGGGTCACCGGGGAGCTGTTTTTT. Translating gives CASSILGVTGELFF.

This clonotype was detected a few times. V is TRBV5-1 and J is TRBJ2-7; 16 nucleotides match TRBD2. This CDR3 contains 16 residues. Germline V gene lookup returns CDR1 SGHRS and CDR2 YFSETQ. The V gene end was trimmed by 4 bases and the J gene end by 3 bases; junction bases not matched to a gene: 4. CDR3 in amino acids: CASSTGTSGRVYEQYF. The CDR3 DNA follows: TGCGCCAGCAGCACCGGGACTAGCGGGAGGGTCTACGAGCAGTACTTC.

This clonotype occurred many times. The chain employs TRBV15 and TRBJ2-2, with D unclear. Germline V gene sequence: CDR1 LNHNV, CDR2 YYDKDF (reference sequence). The CDR3 loop spans 16 amino acids. V was cut by 0 bases and J by 3 bases, with 11 bases left in between. CDR3 in DNA: TGTGCCACCAGCAGAGATAGTACATTGGACACCGGGGAGCTGTTTTTT. Amino acid sequence: CATSRDSTLDTGELFF.

On this clonotype: A read error may be the cause here, since a much bigger clone is one base away. The chain carries TRBV29-1 and TRBJ2-7, with 8 bases that match TRBD1. V lost 4 bases and J lost 4; bases outside the gene matches: 3. CDR1 is SQVTM, CDR2 ANQGSEA, per germline. The CDR3 loop spans 12 amino acids. The CDR3 is CSVGGTGYEQYF. Written as DNA, the CDR3 is TGCAGCGTTGGCGGGACAGGATACGAGCAGTACTTC.